This entry describes one TCR beta chain. The CDR3 covers 20 residues. Germline assignment: CDR1 LNHDA and CDR2 SQIVND (reference sequence). The V segment lost 1 base and the J segment 2 bases; nucleotides outside the gene matches: 17. The sample comes from a study of blood T cell repertoires in COVID-19. Study in general: Italy, Spain and the United States were the sources of the convalescent and acute COVID-19 samples. T cells, B-cell-depleted T cells, or PBMCs provided the cDNA or gDNA that served as material.

The table came from immunoSEQ multiplex PCR; TCRdb's copy has only in-frame clones and leaves some out. This sample has about 180,000 clones, with roughly 88% found just once. The sample consisted of peripheral blood. V usage is TRBV19 and J usage is TRBJ2-7, with TRBD2 identical over 10 bases. The clonotype originates from a man in his sixties with acute or convalescent COVID-19. For the CDR3, the DNA is TGTGCCAGTAGTATAGCCAGATCCGTCCCAGGGAGCGGGAGGGCCTACGAGCAGTACTTC. Its protein is CASSIARSVPGSGRAYEQYF.